A selection of T cell receptor beta chains follows, all from one sample in a study of blood T cells in healthy people across ages. One entry per CDR3 protein, called by TCRdb with MiXCR from the 5' RACE reads. The repertoire holds 850,000 to 1,100,000 distinct CDR3 sequences, with roughly two fifths as singletons. Sequenced material: blood. The receptors stem from a man between 18 and 35 years old in good health. CDR3s include the opening cysteine and the closing phenylalanine or tryptophan. Clone sizes are given selectively: once, few, many, or a class where the clone is expanded.

j_call v_call clone_size cdr3_aa
TRBJ2-7 TRBV2 - CASSEGLTYEQYF
TRBJ1-4 TRBV12-5 - CASGGGGNEKLFF
TRBJ2-1 TRBV5-1 - CASGPGSGNEQFF
TRBJ2-2 TRBV20-1 - CSVPIPGNTGELFF
TRBJ2-3 TRBV18 few CASSPLRESDTQYF
TRBJ1-4 TRBV20-1 - CSARGPTGPLATNGKLFF
TRBJ1-2 TRBV9 - CASSVALGYGYTF
TRBJ1-1 TRBV2 - CASSADRSGTEAFF
TRBJ1-2 TRBV27 few CASSPLTAEYGYTF
TRBJ1-5 TRBV20-1 few CSATNRANQPQHF
TRBJ2-5 TRBV7-9 - CANCSSGVNNEQYF
TRBJ2-5 TRBV7-6 - CASSDPTGGPGHNEQYF
TRBJ2-1 TRBV24-1 - CATSGGYGRSSYNEQFF
TRBJ2-1 TRBV20-1 many CSAIDGYNEQFF
TRBJ2-1 TRBV7-2 few CASSPSGTRGNEQFF
TRBJ1-4 TRBV5-1 - CASSPTPGIANEKLFF
TRBJ1-5 TRBV28 - CASSFGGQANQPQHF
TRBJ1-3 TRBV28 - CASSLAQGNTIYF
TRBJ1-5 TRBV2 - CASSETTGGNQPQHF
TRBJ2-1 TRBV29-1 many CSVELVADYNEQFF
TRBJ2-1 TRBV2 many CASSQSGSSYNEQFF
TRBJ1-2 TRBV20-1 few CSAREPSASYGYTF
TRBJ2-1 TRBV20-1 - CSAPRAGSNEQFF
TRBJ2-7 TRBV9 - CASSAGQGLNEQYF
TRBJ2-2 TRBV20-1 many CSARGLQNTGELFF
TRBJ1-1 TRBV6-2/TRBV6-3 once CASSPATSGAEAFF
TRBJ1-4 TRBV3-1 - CASPRGDVNEKLFF
TRBJ2-1 TRBV29-1 - CSVGLGRNEQFF
- TRBV5-1 few CASSLGDRDYEQYF
TRBJ2-2 TRBV10-3 few CAIGARDNTGELFF
TRBJ2-3 TRBV27 - CASSLQAGGTDTQYF
TRBJ2-3 TRBV2 few CASSERQAGGPIGTDTQYF
TRBJ2-1 TRBV7-2 once CASSLRTSGRVLSHEQFF
TRBJ2-7 TRBV20-1 few CSARGPGSAYEQYF
TRBJ2-1 TRBV6-5 few CASSLGLAGSGEQFF
TRBJ1-2 TRBV7-8 - CASSSVGQLLNYGYTF
TRBJ2-3 TRBV3-1 once CASSNSGGRGTDTQYF
TRBJ2-2 TRBV9 - CASSDHSRGAGELFF
TRBJ2-7 TRBV10-3 - CAISEFRSLAYF
TRBJ2-1 TRBV5-1 - CASSSRLAGGLGNEQFF
TRBJ1-4 TRBV7-3 few CASSTVTGEKLFF
TRBJ1-4 TRBV2 - CASSQEGRGDEKLFF
TRBJ2-3 TRBV11-2 few CASSLDREGPTQYF
TRBJ1-2 TRBV28 - CASSSRLEDRGYGYTF
TRBJ2-1 TRBV29-1 few CSVRQFPYNEQFF
- TRBV11-3 - CASSLSYPRGGRETQYF
TRBJ2-6 TRBV12-3/TRBV12-4 - CASEDRSRANVLTF
TRBJ2-1 TRBV11-3 few CASSLGIRNEQFF
TRBJ1-5 TRBV7-8 - CASSNRDRLMNQPQHF
TRBJ1-2 TRBV3-1 few CASSQDLAAVGNYGYTF
TRBJ2-5 TRBV7-7 - CASSLGYMDRGHQETQYF
TRBJ1-1 TRBV4-3 - CASSQWGQGTEAFF
TRBJ1-6 TRBV4-1 few CASSPTGGLYNSPLHF